Presented here are 11 T cell receptor beta chains from one specimen sequenced in a study of identical twins. TCRdb re-derived calls from the 5' RACE reads in MiXCR, one entry per CDR3 protein. This table has just under 650,000 distinct CDR3 sequences, under 8.5% appearing once. These sequences were also reported in another study, on yellow fever vaccine responses in identical twins.

Sequenced sample: PBMCs. These receptors came from a woman between 18 and 29 years old in good health.

In this sample, this clonotype turned up a few times. The gene calls are TRBV20-1 and TRBJ2-3; a possible D gene is TRBD1 (5 bases). The V end lost 3 bases, the J end lost 4 bases, and 17 bases lay between the germline ends. CDR1 and CDR2 (germline): DFQATT, SNEGSKA (reference sequence). The CDR3 is 15 residues long. CDR3 in DNA: TGCAGTGCTAGCGACTCCGTGAAGGGGTCAGATACGCAGTATTTT. It yields the protein CSASDSVKGSDTQYF.

The chain combines TRBV2 with TRBJ1-5; no definite D call. Trimming stripped 7 bases from V and 5 bases from J, with 12 bases between. The CDR3 totals 13 residues. CDR1 and CDR2 (germline): SNHLY, FYNNEI. Here the CDR3 DNA reads TGTGCCAGCACCTACAGCTTCGATCAGCCCCAGCATTTT. Amino acid sequence: CASTYSFDQPQHF.

The rearrangement joins TRBV5-5 to TRBJ1-6, with TRBD1 matching 7 bases. The V gene end was trimmed by 3 bases and the J gene end by 7 bases; junction bases not matched to a gene: 10. CDR3 length: 16 residues. Germline V gives CDR1 SGHKS, CDR2 YYEKEE (reference sequence). The CDR3 spells CASSYSPTGNNSPLHF. DNA for the CDR3: TGTGCCAGCAGCTACTCCCCGACAGGGAACAATTCACCCCTCCACTTT. Full variable domain (missing parts from reference TRBV5-5 and TRBJ1-6): DAGVTQSPTHLIKTRGQQVTLRCSPISGHKSVSWYQQVLGQGPQFIFQYYEKEERGRGNFPDRFSARQFPNYSSELNVNALLLGDSALYLCASSYSPTGNNSPLHFGNGTRLTVT.

This clonotype was seen a handful of times. The chain recombines TRBV20-1 with TRBJ2-4; D might be TRBD1 (5 bases). Deletions cut 6 bases from V and 0 bases from J, with 9 bases between. CDR1 and CDR2 (germline): DFQATT, SNEGSKA (reference sequence). CDR3 length: 13 residues. The CDR3 nucleotides read TGCAGTGCGCCCCAGGGAGCCAAAAACATTCAGTACTTC. Its protein product is CSAPQGAKNIQYF.

This clonotype was seen only a few times. The gene calls are TRBV7-3 and TRBJ2-6; no reliable D call. This CDR3 is 22 amino acids long. The V gene lost 10 bases and the J gene lost 0 bases, with 34 bases spanning the gap. Looked up from germline, CDR1 is SGHTA and CDR2 is FQGTGA. The CDR3 nucleotides are TGTGCCATTTTAATCGCGGACCGAGCCCGATCATCCCGAACCTCTGGGGCCAACGTCCTGACTTTC. This codes for CAILIADRARSSRTSGANVLTF.

This clonotype was counted ten times or more. The chain carries TRBV6-5 and TRBJ1-6; 7 nucleotides line up with TRBD1. In germline, CDR1 is MNHEY, CDR2 SVGAGI. The junction had 5 bases not matched to a gene; V was cut back by 0 bases and J by 6 bases. This CDR3 has 16 residues. Written as DNA, the CDR3 is TGTGCCAGCAGTTACTCGCAGGGGGACGGTAATTCACCCCTCCACTTT. Protein: CASSYSQGDGNSPLHF.

This chain joins TRBV24-1 and TRBJ2-4; D perhaps matches TRBD2 (7 bases). V lost 0 bases to trimming and J lost 0 bases, with 11 bases between them. The germline V gene encodes CDR1 KGHDR and CDR2 SFDVKD. The CDR3 has 17 amino acids. The DNA of the CDR3 is TGTGCCACCAGTGATTTGCCAGGGGAGGGAGCCAAAAACATTCAGTACTTC. Its protein is CATSDLPGEGAKNIQYF.

This clonotype showed up many times. The chain employs TRBV29-1 and TRBJ2-1, with 9 positions matching TRBD2. Germline V lookup: CDR1 SQVTM, CDR2 ANQGSEA. The CDR3 is 16 residues long. J was trimmed by 8 bases and V by 0 bases; bases with no gene match: 11. The CDR3 reads CSVEDFASGTSDEQFF. The CDR3 nucleotides are TGCAGCGTTGAAGATTTCGCTAGCGGGACGTCAGATGAGCAGTTCTTC.

This clonotype was seen at least ten times. The gene calls are TRBV6-1 and TRBJ2-3; 12 bases line up with TRBD2. The CDR3 extends over 15 amino acids. Trimming cost V 6 bases and J 6 bases; bases outside gene matches: 7. Germline V gives CDR1 MNHNS, CDR2 SASEGT. The chain's CDR3 is CASRKGLAGKDTQYF. The CDR3, as DNA: TGTGCCAGCAGAAAAGGACTAGCGGGAAAGGATACGCAGTATTTT.

This clonotype was detected a few times. The V gene is TRBV20-1, the J gene TRBJ1-5, with TRBD1 matching over 7 bases. From germline, CDR1 is DFQATT and CDR2 SNEGSKA (reference sequence). The CDR3 extends over 14 amino acids. The V gene end was trimmed by 3 bases and the J gene end by 5 bases; junction bases not matched to a gene: 7. CDR3 bases: TGCAGTGCTAGTTCAGACAGGGAGTATCAGCCCCAGCATTTT. This sequence encodes CSASSDREYQPQHF.

This clonotype was recorded at least ten times. The V and J genes are TRBV2 and TRBJ2-3; D gene ambiguous. The CDR3 extends over 12 amino acids. Trimming took off 3 bases at V and 7 bases at J, with 8 bases between the two ends. Germline V gene sequence: CDR1 SNHLY, CDR2 FYNNEI. In DNA form, the CDR3 reads TGTGCCAGCAGTGAGGGCAGTAATACGCAGTATTTT. Protein product: CASSEGSNTQYF.